This T cell receptor (beta chain) was captured in a study of cytomegalovirus exposure and HLA in healthy donors. Study outcomes and limitations: A later analysis found that most CMV-associated TCR beta chains appeared HLA-restricted. The listing of 150 or so TCR beta chains classed them as cytomegalovirus-associated. The authors assumed roughly uniform sequencing depth across donors for presence/absence analyses.

Regarding this clone: As yet, its antigen is unknown.

Primers: 60 Vbeta forward and 13 Jbeta reverse. Only in-frame clones appear in the TCRdb table, and some are missing; sequencing was by immunoSEQ multiplex PCR. The profile shows about 120,000 clones, 65% to 80% of them singletons. This CDR3 comprises 12 residues. Trimming took off 8 bases at V and 3 bases at J, with 8 bases between the two ends. Germline assignment: CDR1 SNHLY and CDR2 FYNNEI. This TCR was recovered from a woman aged 60-75 years in good health and CMV-seropositive. This sequence joins TRBV2 and TRBJ1-5; maybe TRBD1 (6 bases). What was sequenced was PBMCs. CDR3 in amino acids: CASWDNNQPQHF. The CDR3 nucleotides read TGTGCCAGCTGGGACAACAATCAGCCCCAGCATTTT.